These 23 T cell receptor beta chains came from one sample sequenced in a study of spatial heterogeneity in lung cancer. Noted time point: blood at routine non-recurrence follow-up after resection. TCRdb re-called the 5' RACE reads with MiXCR, one entry per CDR3 protein. The profile covers roughly 29,000 distinct CDR3 sequences, with more than 4.5% appearing a single time and less than 25% taken by the ten largest. Source: PBMCs, taken at follow-up. Every receptor here comes from a female donor with early-stage non-small cell lung cancer.

This clonotype was seen repeatedly, ten times or more. The rearrangement joins TRBV5-1 to TRBJ2-7, with a tentative D call TRBD2 (6 bases). Trimming removed 4 bases at V and 3 bases at J, with 17 bases between. CDR1 and CDR2 (germline): SGHRS, YFSETQ. CDR3 size: 15 residues. The CDR3 spells CASSPADGSFYEQYF. The CDR3, as DNA: TGCGCCAGCAGCCCGGCGGACGGGAGCTTCTACGAGCAGTACTTC.

At least ten counts were recorded for this clonotype. The chain joins TRBV28 to TRBJ2-3, with D perhaps matching TRBD2 (5 bases). The CDR3 extends over 15 amino acids. V lost 6 bases to trimming and J lost 2 bases, with 15 bases between them. Germline CDR1 and CDR2: MDHEN and SYDVKM. The CDR3 coding sequence is TGTGCCAGCAGACTGGCGGGTGACAACACAGATACGCAGTATTTT. Encoded protein: CASRLAGDNTDTQYF.

This clonotype was seen at least ten times. This sequence joins TRBV7-2 and TRBJ2-3; tentative D call: TRBD2 (7 bases). The CDR3 runs to 16 residues. The germline V gene has CDR1 SGHTA and CDR2 FQGNSA. V shed 5 bases and J shed 4 bases, with 19 bases lying between them. This chain's CDR3 is CASSLTAGARSDTQYF. For the CDR3, the DNA is TGTGCCAGCAGCCTAACGGCGGGGGCGAGATCAGATACGCAGTATTTT.

This clonotype was detected many times. The V and J genes are TRBV6-4 and TRBJ1-2; 9 positions match TRBD1. Germline loops: CDR1 MRHNA, CDR2 SNTAGT. The CDR3 consists of 16 residues. Trimming at V came to 2 bases and at J to 4 bases, leaving 8 bases not matched to a gene. The CDR3 region has the DNA TGTGCCAGCAGTGACAAATTACAGGGGGCCCGCTATGGCTACACCTTC. Its protein is CASSDKLQGARYGYTF.

In this sample, this clonotype turned up many times. The CDR3 sequence: CAISERRDRRETQYF. The CDR3 DNA sequence: TGTGCCATCAGTGAGCGAAGGGATCGACGAGAGACCCAGTACTTC. The V and J genes are TRBV10-3 and TRBJ2-5; D remains ambiguous. The germline gives CDR1 ENHRY, CDR2 SYGVKD. The CDR3 is 15 amino acids. Between the trimmed V and J ends, which lost 2 bases and 4 bases, there was a span of 14 bases.

This clonotype came up many times. The chain combines TRBV6-5 with TRBJ2-5; 11 nucleotides line up with TRBD2. CDR1 and CDR2 from the germline V gene are MNHEY and SVGAGI. Trimming removed 0 bases from V and 4 bases from J; junction bases left unmatched: 7. The CDR3 totals 17 residues. This chain's CDR3 is CASSYSLLAGGVETQYF. The DNA of the CDR3 is TGTGCCAGCAGTTACTCGTTGCTAGCGGGAGGAGTAGAGACCCAGTACTTC.

This clonotype appeared many times. The chain is built from TRBV20-1 and TRBJ2-5; D might be TRBD1 (5 bases). This CDR3 region has 14 residues. In germline, CDR1 is DFQATT, CDR2 SNEGSKA (reference sequence). V shed 6 bases and J shed 2 bases, with 16 bases lying between them. CDR3 in amino acids: CSAPKGAEQETQYF. The CDR3 bases are TGCAGTGCGCCAAAAGGGGCAGAACAAGAGACCCAGTACTTC.

The chain uses TRBV30 and TRBJ1-6, with D possibly matching TRBD1 (5 bases). The CDR3 runs to 12 residues. V was trimmed by 5 bases and J by 5 bases, leaving 7 bases between them. CDR1 is GTSNPN and CDR2 is SVGIG in the germline V gene (reference sequence). The CDR3: CAWSRDNSPLHF. The CDR3 coding sequence is TGTGCCTGGTCCAGGGATAATTCACCCCTCCACTTT.

This clonotype showed up many times. The rearrangement links TRBV6-1 to TRBJ1-1, with D unclear. CDR3 length: 14 residues. V lost 5 bases to trimming and J lost 1 base, with 11 bases between them. Germline V lookup: CDR1 MNHNS, CDR2 SASEGT. The CDR3 here is CASSRTARNTEAFF. CDR3 in DNA: TGTGCCAGCAGTCGGACTGCCCGGAACACTGAAGCTTTCTTT.

The sample holds many counts of this clonotype. The chain is built from TRBV27 and TRBJ1-6; maybe TRBD1 (6 bases). V lost 6 bases and J lost 6, with 21 bases in between. Germline V gene data show CDR1 as MNHEY and CDR2 as SMNVEV (reference sequence). There are 17 residues in the CDR3. The CDR3 coding sequence is TGTGCCAGCAGGAGATCCCTCCTACAGGGTATTAATTCACCCCTCCACTTT. Translating gives CASRRSLLQGINSPLHF.

In its sample, this clonotype was seen many times. This chain uses TRBV4-3 with TRBJ2-3, with 7 positions matching TRBD2. Germline values: CDR1 LGHNA, CDR2 YSLEER. The CDR3 totals 15 residues. V lost 1 base to trimming and J lost 0 bases; unmatched junction nucleotides: 1. Here the CDR3 DNA reads TGCGCCAGCAGCCAAGGCGGGAGTAGCACAGATACGCAGTATTTT. Its protein is CASSQGGSSTDTQYF.

In its sample, this clonotype was seen a few times. The CDR3 reads CASSLHRADTEAFF. The CDR3 coding sequence is TGCGCCAGCAGCTTGCACAGGGCGGACACTGAAGCTTTCTTT. The chain has TRBV5-1 and TRBJ1-1, with a tentative D call TRBD1 (6 bases). Germline values: CDR1 SGHRS, CDR2 YFSETQ. CDR3 length equals 14 residues. Trimming left V 1 base short and J 3 bases short, with 10 bases between.

The table lists this clonotype with a few counts. V and J are TRBV5-6 and TRBJ2-3; 9 nucleotides line up with TRBD1. V gave up 1 base and J gave up 4 bases; unmatched junction bases: 7. The CDR3 extends over 16 amino acids. Germline V gene lookup returns CDR1 SGHDT and CDR2 YYEEEE. DNA for the CDR3: TGTGCCAGCAGCTTGTTACTGGGACAGGGCTCAGATACGCAGTATTTT. Its protein product is CASSLLLGQGSDTQYF.

This clonotype was counted ten times or more. The V call is TRBV12-3 or TRBV12-4, the J call TRBJ2-7, with 9 bases aligning to TRBD1. After removal of 6 bases from V and 2 bases from J, the junction contained 8 bases not matched to a gene. The CDR3 sequence is 15 residues long. The CDR3 loop reads CASRQGQGAAYEQYF. CDR3 DNA sequence: TGTGCCAGCAGACAGGGACAGGGTGCGGCCTACGAGCAGTACTTC.

The sample holds many counts of this clonotype. The chain has TRBV2 and TRBJ2-3, with D perhaps TRBD1 (6 bases). V was shortened by 6 bases and J by 1 base, with 8 bases between the two germline ends. The germline V gene encodes CDR1 SNHLY and CDR2 FYNNEI. The CDR3 is 13 residues long. CDR3 amino acids: CASRDSRTDTQYF. In nucleotides, the CDR3 is TGTGCCAGCAGGGACAGCCGCACAGATACGCAGTATTTT.

This clonotype occurred many times. The rearrangement links TRBV20-1 to TRBJ2-7; TRBD1 matches 9 bases. Trimming removed 7 bases from V and 3 bases from J; junction bases left unmatched: 13. CDR3 size: 15 residues. Germline V CDR1 and CDR2: DFQATT, SNEGSKA (reference sequence). The CDR3 DNA sequence: TGCAGTGTGGCCTACCCCGGGACAGGGCGCTACGAGCAGTACTTC. As protein: CSVAYPGTGRYEQYF.

The V gene is TRBV15, the J gene TRBJ1-1; a weak D match, TRBD1 (5 bases). The germline V gene has CDR1 LNHNV and CDR2 YYDKDF (reference sequence). Trimming shortened V by 0 bases and J by 8 bases, and 16 bases separated the two germline ends. CDR3 size: 15 residues. The CDR3 DNA sequence: TGTGCCACCAGCAGAGATCGGGACTACGGGAGGGAAGCTTTCTTT. This codes for CATSRDRDYGREAFF.

This clonotype was detected many times. V is TRBV7-2 and J is TRBJ2-7; 7 bases are shared with TRBD2. Germline V gene data show CDR1 as SGHTA and CDR2 as FQGNSA. V was clipped by 5 bases and J by 4 bases; unmatched bases: 11. The CDR3 has 15 amino acids. CDR3 DNA sequence: TGTGCCAGCAGCGTAGACCCTAGCGGCACTTACGAGCAGTACTTC. Translation gives CASSVDPSGTYEQYF. Combining the CDR3 with reference TRBV7-2 and TRBJ2-7 gives the whole variable domain GAGVSQSPSNKVTEKGKDVELRCDPISGHTALYWYRQSLGQGLEFLIYFQGNSAPDKSGLPSDRFSAERTGGSVSTLTIQRTQQEDSAVYLCASSVDPSGTYEQYFGPGTRLTVT.

By share, this clonotype ranks as medium-sized. The genes are TRBV20-1 and TRBJ1-1; D may be TRBD1 (6 bases). This CDR3 is built from 11 residues. Germline V gene sequence: CDR1 DFQATT, CDR2 SNEGSKA (reference sequence). V was cut by 8 bases and J by 4 bases, with 11 bases left in between. The CDR3 spells CSPDRTTEAFF. The DNA of the CDR3 is TGCAGTCCTGACAGGACCACTGAAGCTTTCTTT.

This sequence joins TRBV20-1 and TRBJ1-2; a possible D gene is TRBD1 (5 bases). Germline loops: CDR1 DFQATT, CDR2 SNEGSKA (reference sequence). CDR3 length: 14 amino acids. Trimming removed 0 bases at V and 4 bases at J, with 12 bases between. CDR3 region: CSARDRVDIYGYTF. DNA for the CDR3: TGCAGTGCTAGAGATAGAGTGGACATCTATGGCTACACCTTC.

The J gene is TRBJ2-1, the V gene TRBV5-4, with 10 bases fitting TRBD2. CDR3 length: 16 amino acids. The V gene's germline CDR1 is SGHNT and CDR2 YYREEE (reference sequence). The junction had 5 bases not matched to a gene; V was cut back by 2 bases and J by 3 bases. CDR3 sequence: CASSLRAGGFYNEQFF. CDR3 in DNA: TGTGCCAGCAGCTTAAGAGCGGGGGGGTTCTACAATGAGCAGTTCTTC.

Ten or more counts support this clonotype. The chain is built from TRBV12-3 or TRBV12-4 and TRBJ1-5; D call uncertain. The CDR3 extends over 14 amino acids. V was trimmed by 1 base and J by 1 base, leaving 5 bases between them. As DNA, the CDR3 is TGTGCCAGCAGTTTAGGGCAGAGCAATCAGCCCCAGCATTTT. Translation gives CASSLGQSNQPQHF.

This clonotype has a count of ten or more. The chain uses TRBV14 and TRBJ2-2; 7 nucleotides agree with TRBD2. Trimming took 6 bases from V and 5 from J; bases not matched to a gene: 3. The CDR3 runs to 13 residues. Germline loops: CDR1 SGHDN, CDR2 FVKESK. The DNA for the CDR3 is TGTGCCAGCAGACCTAGCGGAACCGGGGAGCTGTTTTTT. This sequence encodes CASRPSGTGELFF.